These 16 T cell receptor beta chains were all obtained from the same sample, sequenced in a study of T cell responses to AZD1222 COVID-19 vaccine. Profiled with immunoSEQ multiplex PCR; TCRdb holds only in-frame clones, not every one. The sample holds 95,000 to 150,000 clones, roughly 87% seen once. Sample: peripheral blood, taken on day 0 of AZD1222 vaccination. The receptors shown here come from an adult in good health.

The chain links TRBV10-3 to TRBJ2-3; 7 nucleotides line up with TRBD1. The germline V gene has CDR1 ENHRY and CDR2 SYGVKD. This CDR3 has 15 amino acids. V trimming: 1 base; J trimming: 3 bases; junction bases outside the gene matches: 4. The CDR3 loop is CAISEWDSGTDTQYF. The CDR3 DNA sequence: TGTGCCATCAGTGAGTGGGACAGTGGGACAGATACGCAGTATTTT.

The genes are TRBV6-1 and TRBJ2-1; D unresolved. Germline V CDR1 and CDR2: MNHNS, SASEGT. Trimming left V 0 bases short and J 0 bases short, with 3 bases between. There are 14 residues in the CDR3. The CDR3 DNA reads TGTGCCAGCAGTGAAGCGACCTCCTACAATGAGCAGTTCTTC. This translates into CASSEATSYNEQFF.

The rearrangement joins TRBV4-3 to TRBJ2-7; tentatively, D is TRBD2 (5 bases). The V and J ends lost 0 bases and 6 bases respectively, with 15 bases between them. The CDR3 length is 15 residues. Germline-derived CDR1 and CDR2 are LGHNA and YSLEER. CDR3 sequence: CASSQDGPPRGEQYF. Written as DNA, the CDR3 is TGCGCCAGCAGCCAAGATGGCCCACCCCGGGGCGAGCAGTACTTC.

This rearrangement joins TRBV5-1 to TRBJ1-1; D unresolved. Germline CDR1 is SGHRS and CDR2 is YFSETQ. V lost 1 base to trimming and J lost 1 base, with 11 bases between them. The CDR3 loop spans 15 amino acids. The CDR3 loop reads CASSLFYSSNTEAFF. The CDR3 bases are TGCGCCAGCAGCTTGTTCTACAGCTCGAACACTGAAGCTTTCTTT. The full variable domain, with the rest looked up from reference TRBV5-1 and TRBJ1-1, is KAGVTQTPRYLIKTRGQQVTLSCSPISGHRSVSWYQQTPGQGLQFLFEYFSETQRNKGNFPGRFSGRQFSNSRSEMNVSTLELGDSALYLCASSLFYSSNTEAFFGQGTRLTVV.

The rearrangement uses TRBV9 and TRBJ2-3; no clear D gene. Per the germline V gene, CDR1 is SGDLS and CDR2 is YYNGEE. Deletions cut 3 bases from V and 1 base from J, with 12 bases between. The CDR3 totals 15 residues. CDR3 residues: CASSGTSWGTDTQYF. The CDR3 DNA is TGTGCCAGCAGCGGCACAAGTTGGGGCACAGATACGCAGTATTTT. The entire variable domain, with the rest obtained from reference TRBV9 and TRBJ2-3, is as follows: DSGVTQTPKHLITATGQRVTLRCSPRSGDLSVYWYQQSLDQGLQFLIQYYNGEERAKGNILERFSAQQFPDLHSELNLSSLELGDSALYFCASSGTSWGTDTQYFGPGTRLTVL.

This clone is a singleton in its sample. The chain has TRBV6-2 or TRBV6-3 and TRBJ2-2; possible D gene TRBD1, 6 bases. Germline V gene lookup returns CDR1 MNHEY and CDR2 SVGEGT. The CDR3 is 14 residues long. V was clipped by 6 bases and J by 6 bases, with 14 bases between them. The CDR3 protein is CASSASRQAGELFF. CDR3 bases: TGTGCCAGCAGCGCCTCGAGACAGGCCGGGGAGCTGTTTTTT.

The chain has TRBV7-8 and TRBJ1-2; D possibly corresponds to TRBD1 (6 bases). V lost 2 bases and J 7 bases, leaving 14 bases between the germline ends. The CDR3 length is 14 residues. CDR1 SGHVS and CDR2 FQNEAQ come from the germline V gene. The CDR3 nucleotides read TGTGCCAGCAGCTTAAGGGGGGGGCAGCTTGGCTACACCTTC. Residues: CASSLRGGQLGYTF.

The CDR3 protein is CASSLEARGFHNEQFF. The CDR3 DNA is TGTGCCAGCAGCTTAGAGGCGCGGGGGTTCCACAATGAGCAGTTCTTC. The V call is TRBV7-2, the J call TRBJ2-1; 7 bases match TRBD2. This CDR3 is built from 16 residues. V was clipped by 1 base and J by 5 bases; unmatched bases: 8. CDR1 and CDR2 (germline): SGHTA, FQGNSA. Filled out from reference TRBV7-2 and TRBJ2-1, the complete variable domain reads GAGVSQSPSNKVTEKGKDVELRCDPISGHTALYWYRQSLGQGLEFLIYFQGNSAPDKSGLPSDRFSAERTGGSVSTLTIQRTQQEDSAVYLCASSLEARGFHNEQFFGPGTRLTVL.

In its sample, this clone was seen once. V usage is TRBV7-2 and J usage is TRBJ2-3; D unclear. V was clipped by 4 bases and J by 3 bases, with 11 bases between them. The CDR3 sequence is 14 residues long. Per the germline V gene, CDR1 is SGHTA and CDR2 is FQGNSA. CDR3 residues: CASSSRLLTDTQYF. CDR3 sequence (DNA): TGTGCCAGCAGCTCCCGCTTATTAACAGATACGCAGTATTTT.

The gene calls are TRBV11-3 and TRBJ1-2, with D perhaps matching TRBD1 (5 bases). The V end lost 5 bases, the J end lost 3 bases, and 16 bases lay between the germline ends. The V gene's germline CDR1 is SGHNT and CDR2 YENEEA. The CDR3 runs to 15 residues. Written as DNA, the CDR3 is TGTGCCAGCAGCCGGCAGGGTTTAGGGGACTATGGCTACACCTTC. Its protein product is CASSRQGLGDYGYTF.

V and J are TRBV9 and TRBJ2-5; D gene unclear. Trimming took 4 bases from V and 2 from J, leaving 12 bases between them. CDR3 length: 14 residues. Germline CDR1 is SGDLS and CDR2 is YYNGEE. DNA for the CDR3: TGTGCCAGCAGCTTGACTCCCTCACAAGAGACCCAGTACTTC. Amino acids: CASSLTPSQETQYF.

This chain links TRBV5-5 with TRBJ2-2; D is possibly TRBD1 or TRBD2 (5 bases each). The germline V and J ends were trimmed by 0 bases and 1 base, with 7 bases remaining between them. The CDR3 consists of 15 residues. Germline assignment: CDR1 SGHKS and CDR2 YYEKEE (reference sequence). In nucleotides, the CDR3 is TGTGCCAGCAGCTTGGCAGGGAGGAACACCGGGGAGCTGTTTTTT. This gives the protein CASSLAGRNTGELFF.

V usage is TRBV7-8 and J usage is TRBJ1-3; 9 bases align to TRBD1. Germline V gene lookup returns CDR1 SGHVS and CDR2 FQNEAQ. The CDR3 is 16 amino acids. Trimming took 5 bases from V and 1 from J; bases not matched to a gene: 6. The CDR3 loop reads CASSPRTGVSGNTIYF. CDR3 in DNA: TGTGCCAGCAGCCCTCGGACAGGGGTTTCTGGAAACACCATATATTTT. Drawing the rest from reference TRBV7-8 and TRBJ1-3, the complete variable domain is GAGVSQSPRYKVAKRGQDVALRCDPISGHVSLFWYQQALGQGPEFLTYFQNEAQLDKSGLPSDRFFAERPEGSVSTLKIQRTQQEDSAVYLCASSPRTGVSGNTIYFGEGSWLTVV.

V is TRBV3-1 (or the pseudogene TRBV3-2) and J is TRBJ1-2; D call uncertain. CDR1 LGHDT and CDR2 YNNKEL come from the germline V gene (reference sequence). The germline V and J ends were trimmed by 2 bases and 5 bases, with 15 bases remaining between them. This CDR3 contains 15 residues. The CDR3 loop reads CASSQPRLPGYGYTF. The CDR3 coding sequence is TGTGCCAGCAGCCAACCGAGGCTCCCCGGATATGGCTACACCTTC.

This clone came up once. This rearrangement joins TRBV6-1 to TRBJ2-2; D might be TRBD1 (6 bases). The CDR3 is 14 amino acids. Deletions cut 4 bases from V and 2 bases from J, with 8 bases between. Looked up from germline, CDR1 is MNHNS and CDR2 is SASEGT. CDR3 sequence: CASSGTVNTGELFF. Written as DNA, the CDR3 is TGTGCCAGCAGTGGGACAGTAAACACCGGGGAGCTGTTTTTT.

The table lists this clone with a count of one. The V gene is TRBV4-1, the J gene TRBJ1-2, with 9 bases fitting TRBD1. This CDR3 has 15 amino acids. V was clipped by 0 bases and J by 7 bases; unmatched bases: 6. Germline V gene sequence: CDR1 MGHRA, CDR2 YSYEKL. The CDR3 region is CASSQDRDRVGGYTF. The CDR3 DNA sequence: TGCGCCAGCAGCCAAGATCGGGACAGGGTAGGTGGCTACACCTTC.